The 2 T cell receptor beta chains reported below all come from one sample, sequenced in a study of control samples from healthy donors and cancer patients. Clones were sequenced by immunoSEQ multiplex PCR, and TCRdb holds only the in-frame ones, with some missing. The sample contains about 110,000 clones, about 80% of which appear only once. Specimen: blood. The receptors were sampled from a man between 18 and 29 years old in good health.

There are a few counts of this clone. V is TRBV4-2 and J is TRBJ1-5; D might be TRBD1 (5 bases). The germline CDR1 and CDR2 sequences are LGHNA and YNFKEQ. The CDR3 runs to 15 residues. Trimming removed 4 bases at V and 4 bases at J, with 14 bases between. CDR3 DNA sequence: TGTGCCAGCAGCCCAATTGGGACGGGTAATCAGCCCCAGCATTTT. Translating gives CASSPIGTGNQPQHF.

The chain uses TRBV19 and TRBJ1-1, with D maybe TRBD1 (6 bases). The germline CDR1 and CDR2 sequences are LNHDA and SQIVND (reference sequence). CDR3 length: 14 amino acids. Trimming stripped 1 base from V and 5 bases from J, with 11 bases between. The CDR3 loop reads CASSIGGARTEAFF. The CDR3 nucleotides are TGTGCCAGTAGTATAGGGGGGGCGAGGACTGAAGCTTTCTTT.